This T cell receptor (beta chain) was sequenced during a study of cytomegalovirus exposure and HLA in healthy donors. Study background: A subsequent analysis stated that the roughly 130 validation repertoires were run on the same platform as the approximately 700 first-cohort repertoires. The study, taken as a whole, reports: Three chains linked to CMV were shown in vitro to be specific for CMV antigens. There were some public TCRs occurring in many donors, but most TCR sequences were rare.

As for this clone: As yet, its antigen is unknown.

Germline trimming cut 5 bases from V and 5 bases from J; bases unmatched to any gene: 10. CDR3 length equals 15 residues. Germline assignment: CDR1 SGHVS and CDR2 FQNEAQ. Profiled with immunoSEQ multiplex PCR; TCRdb holds only in-frame clones, not every one. The sample holds around 260,000 clones, around 90% seen once. A 120-subject validation cohort, separate from the approximately 670-subject first cohort, supplied the donors. J is TRBJ2-3 and V is TRBV7-8; 7 bases are shared with TRBD1. The sequence was obtained from a woman in her thirties in good health and CMV-seronegative. Sequenced input: PBMCs. The CDR3 sequence: CASSPRDSPEDTQYF. The CDR3 DNA is TGTGCCAGCAGCCCCCGGGACAGTCCTGAAGATACGCAGTATTTT.